A single sample gave rise to the 14 T cell receptor beta chains below, sequenced in a study of CD8+ T cells in alopecia areata (dated by TCRdb to 2017 to 2018). Libraries were built with the immunoSEQ multiplex PCR assay. To provide template for TCR sequencing, every sample had RNA extracted and reverse transcribed into cDNA. The source is immuneACCESS, and TCRdb retained only in-frame sequences with V and J called. Part of the clones is not carried over; for the studies checked, unresolved V genes explain less than half of this, and the remainder is unexplained. The sample table holds about 190,000 clones, of which less than 65% were seen once. The leading ten clones occupy approximately 1% of the sample. In the paper's terms, the time point label means: roughly 24 weeks on oral tofacitinib. Read against the paper, the sample's treatment or condition label means: oral pan-JAK inhibitor, 5-10 mg twice daily.

The source was CD4+ T cells sorted from blood, collected at week 24, from a patient treated with tofacitinib. Receptor source: a human donor with alopecia areata.

The CDR3, as DNA: TGCAGCGTTGAAGGGGATACAGATACGCAGTATTTT. It codes for CSVEGDTDTQYF. V usage is TRBV29-1 and J usage is TRBJ2-3, with D unclear. This CDR3 is 12 amino acids long. The V gene lost 1 base and the J gene lost 3 bases, with 5 bases spanning the gap. Germline V gene sequence: CDR1 SQVTM, CDR2 ANQGSEA.

Notes on this clone: The same CDR3 is also encoded by other DNA sequences in this sample. The chain joins TRBV15 to TRBJ1-1; D remains unclear. Germline values: CDR1 LNHNV, CDR2 YYDKDF (reference sequence). The CDR3 length is 15 residues. V lost 1 base to trimming and J lost 0 bases, with 9 bases between them. DNA for the CDR3: TGTGCCACCAGCAGAGCGGGAAGTATGAACACTGAAGCTTTCTTT. It is translated as CATSRAGSMNTEAFF. The complete variable domain, with remaining parts taken from reference TRBV15 and TRBJ1-1, reads DAMVIQNPRYQVTQFGKPVTLSCSQTLNHNVMYWYQQKSSQAPKLLFHYYDKDFNNEADTPDNFQSRRPNTSFCFLDIRSPGLGDTAMYLCATSRAGSMNTEAFFGQGTRLTVV.

The chain employs TRBV29-1 and TRBJ1-1; TRBD1 might be the D (5 bases). Germline CDR1 and CDR2: SQVTM and ANQGSEA. The CDR3 has 14 residues. Trimming shortened V by 3 bases and J by 0 bases, and 11 bases separated the two germline ends. CDR3 amino acids: CSVEGVRMNTEAFF. As DNA, the CDR3 is TGCAGCGTTGAGGGGGTCAGGATGAACACTGAAGCTTTCTTT.

This chain uses TRBV7-9 with TRBJ2-1; D might be TRBD2 (6 bases). The V and J ends lost 1 base and 0 bases respectively, with 7 bases between them. This CDR3 has 15 residues. Germline V gene sequence: CDR1 SEHNR, CDR2 FQNEAQ (reference sequence). The CDR3 protein is CASSLGLGSYNEQFF. In DNA, the CDR3 is TGTGCCAGCAGCTTAGGACTAGGCTCCTACAATGAGCAGTTCTTC.

This clone was recorded at least ten times. This chain uses TRBV2 with TRBJ2-7, with D unresolved. This CDR3 is built from 11 residues. V was cut by 10 bases and J by 3 bases, with 10 bases left in between. Germline CDR1 is SNHLY and CDR2 is FYNNEI. The CDR3 nucleotides read TGTGCCACCACTACGGGCTACGAGCAGTACTTC. Its protein is CATTTGYEQYF.

The chain has TRBV25-1 and TRBJ1-5, with D maybe TRBD1 (6 bases). CDR3 length: 13 amino acids. V was clipped by 6 bases and J by 7 bases, with 13 bases between them. Germline CDR1 reads MGHDK; CDR2 reads SYGVNS. The chain's CDR3 is CASSQGGAQPQHF. Written as DNA, the CDR3 is TGTGCCAGCAGCCAAGGGGGTGCGCAGCCCCAGCATTTT.

This clone was seen only once. V and J are TRBV4-3 and TRBJ2-7; D remains unclear. This CDR3 spans 13 amino acids. V was pared by 0 bases and J by 3 bases, with 6 bases between. Germline V lookup: CDR1 LGHNA, CDR2 YSLEER. DNA for the CDR3: TGCGCCAGCAGCCAAGATCTTTACTACGAGCAGTACTTC. This gives the protein CASSQDLYYEQYF.

The chain carries TRBV5-6 and TRBJ1-2; D is undetermined. CDR1 and CDR2 from the germline V gene are SGHDT and YYEEEE. The CDR3 covers 14 residues. Trimming left V 4 bases short and J 6 bases short, with 16 bases between. The DNA of the CDR3 is TGTGCCAGCAGCATCGTGGGGTCTGGGGATGGCTACACCTTC. Translated, it gives CASSIVGSGDGYTF. The whole variable domain, filled in from reference TRBV5-6 and TRBJ1-2, reads DAGVTQSPTHLIKTRGQQVTLRCSPKSGHDTVSWYQQALGQGPQFIFQYYEEEERQRGNFPDRFSGHQFPNYSSELNVNALLLGDSALYLCASSIVGSGDGYTFGSGTRLTVV.

The chain carries TRBV5-1 and TRBJ2-5; D unresolved. Germline loops: CDR1 SGHRS, CDR2 YFSETQ. The CDR3 extends over 12 amino acids. The V end lost 0 bases, the J end lost 5 bases, and 5 bases lay between the germline ends. The CDR3 loop reads CASSLGWETQYF. CDR3 DNA sequence: TGCGCCAGCAGCTTGGGTTGGGAGACCCAGTACTTC.

The V and J genes are TRBV30 and TRBJ1-5, with a possible D match to TRBD1 (6 bases). V lost 0 bases and J 4 bases, leaving 13 bases between the germline ends. The CDR3 has 15 amino acids. Germline-derived CDR1 and CDR2 are GTSNPN and SVGIG (reference sequence). This CDR3 reads CAWSVRGHTNQPQHF. The CDR3 DNA reads TGTGCCTGGAGTGTACGGGGACACACGAATCAGCCCCAGCATTTT.

The chain recombines TRBV7-2 with TRBJ2-1; tentative D call: TRBD1 (6 bases). V lost 2 bases and J 6 bases, leaving 14 bases between the germline ends. The germline CDR1 and CDR2 sequences are SGHTA and FQGNSA. The CDR3 runs to 15 residues. CDR3 nucleotides: TGTGCCAGCAGCTTAACTTTTAGAGGGGGCAATGAGCAGTTCTTC. Translating gives CASSLTFRGGNEQFF.

This chain joins TRBV11-2 and TRBJ2-5, with D perhaps matching TRBD1 (5 bases). V was clipped by 5 bases and J by 1 base, with 11 bases between them. The CDR3 is 14 residues long. The V gene's germline CDR1 is SGHAT and CDR2 FQNNGV. Here the CDR3 reads CASSVVTAQETQYF. In DNA form, the CDR3 reads TGTGCCAGCAGCGTAGTGACAGCCCAAGAGACCCAGTACTTC.

The rearrangement uses TRBV5-1 and TRBJ1-4, with 7 bases identical to TRBD1. This CDR3 is 16 amino acids long. Germline loops: CDR1 SGHRS, CDR2 YFSETQ. Trimming took 5 bases from V and 5 from J; bases not matched to a gene: 12. The CDR3 sequence: CASSPTTGTANEKLFF. CDR3 in DNA: TGCGCCAGCAGTCCTACCACCGGGACAGCGAATGAAAAACTGTTTTTT.

This clone came up many times. The chain has TRBV19 and TRBJ1-5; D is possibly TRBD1 (6 bases). V was shortened by 4 bases and J by 0 bases, with 13 bases between the two germline ends. The germline gives CDR1 LNHDA, CDR2 SQIVND (reference sequence). The CDR3 has 16 amino acids. This CDR3 is CASSNLQGNSNQPQHF. CDR3 DNA sequence: TGTGCCAGTAGTAACTTACAGGGAAATAGCAATCAGCCCCAGCATTTT.